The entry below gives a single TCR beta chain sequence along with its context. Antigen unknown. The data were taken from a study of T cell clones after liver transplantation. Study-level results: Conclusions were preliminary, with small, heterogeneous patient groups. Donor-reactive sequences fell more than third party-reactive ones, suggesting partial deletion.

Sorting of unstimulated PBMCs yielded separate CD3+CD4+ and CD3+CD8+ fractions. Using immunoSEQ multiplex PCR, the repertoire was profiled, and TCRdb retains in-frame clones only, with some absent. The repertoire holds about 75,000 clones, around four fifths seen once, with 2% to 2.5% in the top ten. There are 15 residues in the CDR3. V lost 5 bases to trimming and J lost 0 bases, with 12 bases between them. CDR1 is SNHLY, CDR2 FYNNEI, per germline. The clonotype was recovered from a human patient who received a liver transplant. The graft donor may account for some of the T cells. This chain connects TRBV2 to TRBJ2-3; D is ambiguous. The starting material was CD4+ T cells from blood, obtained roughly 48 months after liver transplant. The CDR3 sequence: CASSFWTDSTDTQYF. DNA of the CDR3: TGTGCCAGCAGTTTTTGGACGGATAGCACAGATACGCAGTATTTT. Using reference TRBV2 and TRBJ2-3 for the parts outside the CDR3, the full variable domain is EPEVTQTPSHQVTQMGQEVILRCVPISNHLYFYWYRQILGQKVEFLVSFYNNEISEKSEIFDDQFSVERPDGSNFTLKIRSTKLEDSAMYFCASSFWTDSTDTQYFGPGTRLTVL.